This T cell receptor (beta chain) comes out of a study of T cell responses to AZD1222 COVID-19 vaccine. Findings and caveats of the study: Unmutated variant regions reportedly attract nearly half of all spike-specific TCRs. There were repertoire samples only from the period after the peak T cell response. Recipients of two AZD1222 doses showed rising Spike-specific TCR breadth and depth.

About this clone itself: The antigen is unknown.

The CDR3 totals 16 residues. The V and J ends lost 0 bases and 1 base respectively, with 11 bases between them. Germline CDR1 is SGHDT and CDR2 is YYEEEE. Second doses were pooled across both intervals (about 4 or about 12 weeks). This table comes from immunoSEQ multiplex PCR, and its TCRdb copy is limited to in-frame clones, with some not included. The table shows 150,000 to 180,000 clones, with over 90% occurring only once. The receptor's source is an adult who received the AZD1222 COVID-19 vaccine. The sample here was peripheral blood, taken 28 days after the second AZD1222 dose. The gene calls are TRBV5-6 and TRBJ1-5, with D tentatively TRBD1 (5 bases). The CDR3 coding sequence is TGTGCCAGCAGCTTGGGGTCAGGGACGAGCAATCAGCCCCAGCATTTT. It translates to CASSLGSGTSNQPQHF.